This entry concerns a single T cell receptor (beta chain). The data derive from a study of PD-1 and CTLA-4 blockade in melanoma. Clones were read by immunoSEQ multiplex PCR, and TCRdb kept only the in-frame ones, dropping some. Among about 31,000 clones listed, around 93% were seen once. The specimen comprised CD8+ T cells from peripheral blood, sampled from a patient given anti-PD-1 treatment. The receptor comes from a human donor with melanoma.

This CDR3 is CATSDSRSFGNTEAFF. In DNA form, the CDR3 reads TGTGCCACCAGTGACTCCCGGTCCTTCGGGAACACTGAAGCTTTCTTT. The chain carries TRBV24-1 and TRBJ1-1; no firm D call. Germline V lookup: CDR1 KGHDR, CDR2 SFDVKD. The CDR3 covers 16 residues. Trimming took 4 bases from V and 1 from J, leaving 15 bases between them.